This TCR beta chain stems from a study of CD8+ T cells in alopecia areata. Study as a whole: Treated patients' severity was scored by percentage of affected scalp area.

Treatment denoted: oral pan-JAK inhibitor, 5-10 mg twice daily. Collected material from alopecia areata patients comprised lesional scalp punch biopsies and peripheral blood. Study observations and caveats: Many expanded lesional clones persisted in scalp and blood during tofacitinib treatment. Treatment with tofacitinib significantly lowered scalp clonality and reduced expanded CD8+ clones among the top 100.

It was cDNA, reverse transcribed from extracted RNA, that served as the sequencing template. Assay: immunoSEQ multiplex PCR; the TCRdb copy retains only in-frame clones and omits some. Found here are tens of thousands of clones, about three fifths of them singletons; the top ten hold about a fifth. This clone was seen a single time. Its matching antigen is unknown. This CDR3 spans 14 amino acids. The germline V and J ends were trimmed by 3 bases and 4 bases, with 12 bases remaining between them. CDR1 and CDR2 (germline): LNHDA, SQIVND (reference sequence). This TCR was sampled from a human donor with alopecia areata. Sequencing was performed on CD8+ T cells sorted from blood, taken at week 4, from a patient treated with tofacitinib. The chain combines TRBV19 with TRBJ2-5; D not resolved. In DNA, the CDR3 is TGTGCCAGTAGTATGGCCCGGACGGTAGAGACCCAGTACTTC. Translated, it gives CASSMARTVETQYF.